This TCR beta chain derives from a study of blood T cell repertoires in COVID-19. Profiled with immunoSEQ multiplex PCR; TCRdb holds only in-frame clones, not every one. The data show about 79,000 clones, with 85% to 90% seen just once and approximately 15% held by the top ten. Per the germline V gene, CDR1 is SGDLS and CDR2 is YYNGEE. Between the trimmed V and J ends, which lost 3 bases and 7 bases, there was a span of 13 bases. CDR3 length equals 14 residues. The receptor comes from a man aged 70-80 years with active or convalescent COVID-19. V is TRBV9 and J is TRBJ2-2; D is unclear. Material for sequencing was peripheral blood. The CDR3 spells CASSARGIIGELFF. CDR3 nucleotide sequence: TGTGCCAGCAGCGCTAGAGGCATAATCGGGGAGCTGTTTTTT.